A single sample is the source of the 13 T cell receptor beta chains below, sequenced in a study of cytomegalovirus exposure and HLA in healthy donors. PCR was performed using 60 Vbeta and 13 Jbeta primers. The protocol was immunoSEQ multiplex PCR, while the TCRdb copy is restricted to in-frame clones and leaves out a portion. The data contain some 160,000 clones, 80% to 85% of them seen just once; the ten biggest clones take up over 1.5%. Sequenced: PBMCs. The receptors shown here come from a young woman in good health and CMV-seronegative.

The chain combines TRBV5-4 with TRBJ2-6; D unclear. Looked up from germline, CDR1 is SGHNT and CDR2 is YYREEE (reference sequence). This CDR3 has 15 amino acids. The V gene lost 4 bases and the J gene lost 0 bases, with 8 bases spanning the gap. The CDR3: CASSAGPSGANVLTF. CDR3 in DNA: TGTGCCAGCAGCGCCGGTCCCTCTGGGGCCAACGTCCTGACTTTC.

The rearrangement links TRBV5-1 to TRBJ2-1, with a tentative D call TRBD2 (6 bases). The CDR3 runs 15 residues. Germline V gene data show CDR1 as SGHRS and CDR2 as YFSETQ. Deletions cut 0 bases from V and 4 bases from J, with 11 bases between. The CDR3 DNA is TGCGCCAGCAGCTTGGTGGCTAGCGTGTACAATGAGCAGTTCTTC. Residues: CASSLVASVYNEQFF.

The chain links TRBV20-1 to TRBJ2-7; D is perhaps TRBD2 (5 bases). The V end lost 5 bases, the J end lost 5 bases, and 10 bases lay between the germline ends. This CDR3 has 11 amino acids. Germline assignment: CDR1 DFQATT and CDR2 SNEGSKA (reference sequence). In DNA form, the CDR3 reads TGCAGTGCTTCTCGGCGGGACGAGCAGTACTTC. The encoded protein is CSASRRDEQYF.

The gene calls are TRBV4-1 and TRBJ2-5; unclear D gene. The germline V gene has CDR1 MGHRA and CDR2 YSYEKL. V shed 7 bases and J shed 3 bases, with 24 bases lying between them. There are 17 residues in the CDR3. The DNA of the CDR3 is TGCGCCAGCAACACAATATTGGGCAGCCATAACAAAGAGACCCAGTACTTC. Translating it yields CASNTILGSHNKETQYF.

The V call is TRBV6-1, the J call TRBJ2-1; D unclear. Germline V CDR1 and CDR2: MNHNS, SASEGT. V was cut by 6 bases and J by 0 bases, with 12 bases left in between. The CDR3 is 15 amino acids. The CDR3 loop is CASRAIPSSYNEQFF. CDR3 coding DNA: TGTGCCAGCAGGGCCATACCCAGCTCCTACAATGAGCAGTTCTTC.

The gene calls are TRBV25-1 and TRBJ2-7; TRBD1 aligns across 9 bases. J lost 6 bases, V lost 2 bases, and 8 bases had no gene match. The CDR3 spans 15 residues. In germline, CDR1 is MGHDK, CDR2 SYGVNS. As DNA, the CDR3 is TGTGCCAGCAGTGAAATGGGACAGGGCTCTCCCGAGCAGTACTTC. Translating gives CASSEMGQGSPEQYF.

This clone was seen only once. The gene calls are TRBV18 and TRBJ1-2, with D tentatively TRBD1 (6 bases). Per the germline V gene, CDR1 is KGHSH and CDR2 is LQKENI. V shed 0 bases and J shed 2 bases, with 10 bases lying between them. This CDR3 has 15 amino acids. CDR3 bases: TGTGCCAGCTCACCACCGGCAGGGGCGAACTATGGCTACACCTTC. It encodes CASSPPAGANYGYTF.

The V call is TRBV19, the J call TRBJ2-7, with a tentative D call TRBD2 (5 bases). The CDR3 contains 16 residues. V was cut by 3 bases and J by 0 bases, with 15 bases left in between. CDR1 is LNHDA and CDR2 is SQIVND in the germline V gene (reference sequence). The CDR3: CASSMGRAADSYEQYF. Here the CDR3 DNA reads TGTGCCAGTAGTATGGGTCGGGCAGCGGACTCCTACGAGCAGTACTTC.

The chain is built from TRBV5-8 and TRBJ1-2; D uncertain. CDR1 SGHTS and CDR2 YDEGEE come from the germline V gene. V dropped 4 bases and J dropped 3 bases, with 19 bases sitting between them. The CDR3 is 16 residues long. The CDR3 loop is CASSKGVGVQYYGYTF. In nucleotides, the CDR3 is TGTGCCAGCAGCAAGGGTGTCGGGGTTCAGTACTATGGCTACACCTTC.

The chain is built from TRBV5-1 and TRBJ1-3, with TRBD1 identical over 7 bases. V was clipped by 0 bases and J by 4 bases; unmatched bases: 7. CDR1 and CDR2 from the germline V gene are SGHRS and YFSETQ. CDR3 length equals 16 residues. The CDR3 region is CASSLGQGFGGNTIYF. CDR3 in DNA: TGCGCCAGCAGCTTGGGACAGGGCTTCGGGGGAAACACCATATATTTT. The variable domain in full, with the rest retrieved from reference TRBV5-1 and TRBJ1-3, is KAGVTQTPRYLIKTRGQQVTLSCSPISGHRSVSWYQQTPGQGLQFLFEYFSETQRNKGNFPGRFSGRQFSNSRSEMNVSTLELGDSALYLCASSLGQGFGGNTIYFGEGSWLTVV.

This chain links TRBV28 with TRBJ2-3; D is uncertain. CDR1 is MDHEN, CDR2 SYDVKM, per germline. The CDR3 has 12 residues. V was trimmed by 4 bases and J by 2 bases, leaving 4 bases between them. This CDR3 reads CASSSNTDTQYF. CDR3 DNA sequence: TGTGCCAGCAGTTCCAACACAGATACGCAGTATTTT.

The count of this clone is one. V usage is TRBV18 and J usage is TRBJ1-3, with TRBD1 identical over 7 bases. CDR3 length equals 15 residues. Per the germline V gene, CDR1 is KGHSH and CDR2 is LQKENI. Trimming at V came to 4 bases and at J to 2 bases, leaving 5 bases not matched to a gene. The DNA for the CDR3 is TGTGCCAGCTCACACAGGGGAGGTACTGGAAACACCATATATTTT. Translated, it gives CASSHRGGTGNTIYF. The whole variable domain, remainder taken from reference TRBV18 and TRBJ1-3, is NAGVMQNPRHLVRRRGQEARLRCSPMKGHSHVYWYRQLPEEGLKFMVYLQKENIIDESGMPKERFSAEFPKEGPSILRIQQVVRGDSAAYFCASSHRGGTGNTIYFGEGSWLTVV.

A word on this clone: Other DNA sequences in the same sample also yield this CDR3. V is TRBV19 and J is TRBJ1-2; D might be TRBD1 (6 bases). This CDR3 region has 12 residues. Germline CDR1 and CDR2: LNHDA and SQIVND (reference sequence). V lost 4 bases, J lost 6 bases, and 9 bases lay in between. The CDR3, as DNA: TGTGCCAGTAGTACACAGGGAGATGGCTACACCTTC. Residues: CASSTQGDGYTF.